This entry is about one T cell receptor beta chain. These data belong to a study of regulatory T cells in long-lasting Graves disease. The sample's time point: persistent/refractory GD, antithyroid drugs over 5 years with positive TRAb. PBMC RNA was the source of the TCR library. The trim removed 4 bases at V and 0 bases at J, leaving 9 bases unmatched. Germline V gene data show CDR1 as SGHDT and CDR2 as YYEEEE. The CDR3 runs to 17 residues. TCR beta libraries were built with iRepertoire HTBI primers and Arm-PCR of CDR3 regions. TCRdb ran MiXCR on the multiplex PCR reads and lists one entry per CDR3 protein. The sample consists of 420,000 or so distinct CDR3 sequences, around 24% of them appearing once.

The sequencing here drew on peripheral blood mononuclear cells (PBMCs), taken when the disease was refractory, from a patient treated with antithyroid drugs. This receptor was obtained from a female donor with Graves disease. The chain joins TRBV5-6 to TRBJ1-1, with TRBD1 identical over 10 bases. CDR3 protein: CASSRDRGHSLNTEAFF. CDR3 bases: TGTGCCAGCAGCCGGGACAGGGGCCACTCCCTGAACACTGAAGCTTTCTTT.